This is a list of T cell receptor beta chains from one sample in a study of regulatory T cells in long-lasting Graves disease. TCRdb recomputed calls from the multiplex PCR reads with MiXCR, one row per CDR3 protein. The sample holds 390,000 or so distinct CDR3 sequences, approximately 25% seen once. The specimen was peripheral blood mononuclear cells (PBMCs), collected when the disease was refractory, from a patient treated with antithyroid drugs. The receptors originated from a woman between 35 and 50 years old with Graves disease. CDR3s include the opening cysteine and the closing phenylalanine or tryptophan. D genes are given only for firm matches. Clone size appears in some rows only: once, few, many, or a class for an expanded clone.

D gene: -; J gene: TRBJ1-1; clone size: -; V gene: TRBV18; CDR3 protein: CASSPESGNTEAFF; CDR3 DNA: TGTGCCAGCTCACCCGAGAGCGGGAACACTGAAGCTTTCTTT
D gene: -; J gene: TRBJ2-7; clone size: many; V gene: TRBV6-9; CDR3 protein: CASSYSGLHYEQYF; CDR3 DNA: TGTGCCAGCAGTTACTCCGGACTCCACTACGAGCAGTACTTC
D gene: -; J gene: TRBJ2-7; clone size: -; V gene: TRBV18; CDR3 protein: CASSPAELIAYEQYF; CDR3 DNA: TGTGCCAGCTCACCCGCCGAACTTATCGCCTACGAGCAGTACTTC
D gene: -; J gene: TRBJ2-2; clone size: -; V gene: TRBV7-2; CDR3 protein: CASTTAVTGELFF; CDR3 DNA: TGTGCCAGCACCACGGCGGTTACCGGGGAGCTGTTTTTT
D gene: TRBD1; J gene: TRBJ1-2; clone size: many; V gene: TRBV11-2; CDR3 protein: CASSSITGVTDGYTF; CDR3 DNA: TGTGCCAGCAGCTCCATTACAGGGGTGACGGATGGCTACACCTTC
D gene: -; J gene: TRBJ1-5; clone size: many; V gene: TRBV2; CDR3 protein: CASSEVGVAGPQHF; CDR3 DNA: TGTGCCAGCAGTGAAGTAGGGGTGGCAGGGCCCCAGCATTTT
D gene: -; J gene: TRBJ1-5; clone size: few; V gene: TRBV10-3; CDR3 protein: CAISESGEGGQPQHF; CDR3 DNA: TGTGCCATCAGTGAGAGTGGGGAGGGTGGACAGCCCCAGCATTTT
D gene: TRBD2; J gene: TRBJ2-7; clone size: -; V gene: TRBV7-3; CDR3 protein: CASSGGLAGTPFSYEQYF; CDR3 DNA: TGTGCCAGCAGCGGGGGACTAGCGGGGACGCCGTTCTCCTACGAGCAGTACTTC
D gene: TRBD1; J gene: TRBJ1-5; clone size: many; V gene: TRBV7-2; CDR3 protein: CASSLTGDVSQPQHF; CDR3 DNA: TGTGCCAGCAGTCTAACAGGGGATGTTAGTCAGCCCCAGCATTTT
D gene: -; J gene: TRBJ2-7; clone size: many; V gene: TRBV28; CDR3 protein: CASSFRPSGYEQYF; CDR3 DNA: TGTGCCAGCAGTTTTAGACCCAGCGGCTACGAGCAGTACTTC
D gene: -; J gene: TRBJ2-7; clone size: many; V gene: TRBV28; CDR3 protein: CASSPWVAVSSYEQYF; CDR3 DNA: TGTGCCAGCAGTCCGTGGGTGGCGGTGAGCTCCTACGAGCAGTACTTC
D gene: -; J gene: TRBJ1-6; clone size: -; V gene: TRBV10-1; CDR3 protein: CASSPGRASPLHF; CDR3 DNA: TGCGCCAGCAGCCCCGGTCGGGCCTCACCCCTCCACTTT
D gene: -; J gene: TRBJ1-1; clone size: many; V gene: TRBV11-2; CDR3 protein: CASSLGTWGNTEAFF; CDR3 DNA: TGTGCCAGCAGCTTAGGTACGTGGGGGAACACTGAAGCTTTCTTT
D gene: -; J gene: TRBJ1-1; clone size: many; V gene: TRBV28; CDR3 protein: CASSFMPEGTEAFF; CDR3 DNA: TGTGCCAGCAGTTTTATGCCCGAGGGGACTGAAGCTTTCTTT
D gene: TRBD1; J gene: TRBJ2-7; clone size: few; V gene: TRBV7-9; CDR3 protein: CASSATGTGGSEQYF; CDR3 DNA: TGTGCCAGCAGCGCCACCGGGACAGGGGGCAGCGAGCAGTACTTC
D gene: -; J gene: TRBJ1-2; clone size: many; V gene: TRBV28; CDR3 protein: CASRPTYGYTF; CDR3 DNA: TGTGCCAGCAGGCCTACCTATGGCTACACCTTC
D gene: TRBD2; J gene: TRBJ2-5; clone size: many; V gene: TRBV2; CDR3 protein: CASIPLAGGWETQYF; CDR3 DNA: TGTGCCAGCATCCCCCTAGCGGGAGGGTGGGAGACCCAGTACTTC
D gene: -; J gene: TRBJ2-2; clone size: few; V gene: TRBV20-1; CDR3 protein: CSARDIKSGRSGELFF; CDR3 DNA: TGCAGTGCTAGAGATATAAAAAGCGGAAGGTCCGGGGAGCTGTTTTTT
D gene: TRBD2; J gene: TRBJ2-2; clone size: few; V gene: TRBV28; CDR3 protein: CASSYSSSGNTGELFF; CDR3 DNA: TGTGCCAGCAGTTACTCGTCTAGCGGGAACACCGGGGAGCTGTTTTTT
D gene: TRBD2; J gene: TRBJ2-2; clone size: few; V gene: TRBV24-1; CDR3 protein: CATSETRLAGPTKNTGELFF; CDR3 DNA: TGTGCCACTAGTGAAACGAGACTAGCGGGCCCCACCAAAAACACCGGGGAGCTGTTTTTT
D gene: -; J gene: TRBJ2-7; clone size: -; V gene: TRBV19; CDR3 protein: CASSMGSPYEQYF; CDR3 DNA: TGTGCCAGTAGTATGGGCAGTCCCTACGAGCAGTACTTC
D gene: TRBD1; J gene: TRBJ1-1; clone size: many; V gene: TRBV6-1; CDR3 protein: CASIMRQGASEAFF; CDR3 DNA: TGTGCCAGCATTATGAGGCAGGGGGCTTCTGAAGCTTTCTTT
D gene: TRBD1; J gene: TRBJ2-7; clone size: -; V gene: TRBV5-6; CDR3 protein: CASSLAQGASYEQYF; CDR3 DNA: TGTGCCAGCAGCTTAGCACAGGGGGCCTCCTACGAGCAGTACTTC
D gene: -; J gene: TRBJ2-1; clone size: few; V gene: TRBV6-5; CDR3 protein: CASSYSMAASYNEQFF; CDR3 DNA: TGTGCCAGCAGTTACTCGATGGCAGCTTCCTACAATGAGCAGTTCTTC
D gene: -; J gene: TRBJ1-2; clone size: few; V gene: TRBV7-8; CDR3 protein: CASSQNRNYGYTF; CDR3 DNA: TGTGCCAGCAGCCAGAACAGGAACTATGGCTACACCTTC
D gene: TRBD1; J gene: TRBJ2-7; clone size: -; V gene: TRBV28; CDR3 protein: CASTSLRQGGYYEQYF; CDR3 DNA: TGTGCCAGCACTAGCCTTCGACAGGGGGGATACTACGAGCAGTACTTC
D gene: -; J gene: TRBJ2-7; clone size: few; V gene: TRBV6-1; CDR3 protein: CASSPKQGISYEQYF; CDR3 DNA: TGTGCCAGCAGTCCTAAGCAGGGGATCTCCTACGAGCAGTACTTC
D gene: -; J gene: TRBJ2-7; clone size: many; V gene: TRBV11-3; CDR3 protein: CASDVGEQYF; CDR3 DNA: TGTGCCAGCGATGTGGGCGAGCAGTACTTC
D gene: -; J gene: TRBJ1-4; clone size: -; V gene: TRBV5-6; CDR3 protein: CASSPRQASSLTNEKLFF; CDR3 DNA: TGTGCCAGCAGCCCCCGACAGGCCTCCTCACTTACTAATGAAAAACTGTTTTTT
D gene: TRBD1; J gene: TRBJ2-5; clone size: -; V gene: TRBV7-9; CDR3 protein: CARTDRGHWNQETRYF; CDR3 DNA: TGTGCCAGAACGGACAGGGGGCACTGGAACCAAGAGACCCGGTACTTC
D gene: -; J gene: TRBJ1-1; clone size: many; V gene: TRBV15; CDR3 protein: CATSRDSIRTAEAFF; CDR3 DNA: TGTGCCACCAGCAGAGATTCGATCCGGACAGCGGAAGCTTTCTTT
D gene: -; J gene: TRBJ1-2; clone size: many; V gene: TRBV20-1; CDR3 protein: CSASRGESYGYTF; CDR3 DNA: TGCAGTGCTAGTCGGGGAGAATCCTATGGCTACACCTTC
D gene: -; J gene: TRBJ2-2; clone size: many; V gene: TRBV6-1; CDR3 protein: CASSEARRRGNTGELFF; CDR3 DNA: TGTGCCAGCAGTGAAGCGAGGAGGAGGGGTAACACCGGGGAGCTGTTTTTT
D gene: -; J gene: TRBJ1-1; clone size: many; V gene: TRBV12-3/TRBV12-4; CDR3 protein: CASSFRDPNTEAFF; CDR3 DNA: TGTGCCAGCAGTTTTCGGGACCCTAACACTGAAGCTTTCTTT
D gene: -; J gene: TRBJ2-3; clone size: many; V gene: TRBV6-2/TRBV6-3; CDR3 protein: CASNRGGTQYF; CDR3 DNA: TGTGCCAGCAATAGGGGCGGTACGCAGTATTTT
D gene: -; J gene: TRBJ2-2; clone size: -; V gene: TRBV3-1; CDR3 protein: CASSQGSLRDTGELFF; CDR3 DNA: TGTGCCAGCAGCCAGGGTTCGTTGCGAGACACCGGGGAGCTGTTTTTT
D gene: -; J gene: TRBJ1-5; clone size: few; V gene: TRBV4-1; CDR3 protein: CASSQGLVSQPQHF; CDR3 DNA: TGCGCCAGCAGCCAAGGGCTTGTCAGCCAGCCCCAGCATTTT
D gene: -; J gene: TRBJ1-3; clone size: few; V gene: TRBV6-1; CDR3 protein: CASQSGVSGNTIYF; CDR3 DNA: TGTGCCAGTCAGTCAGGCGTATCTGGAAACACCATATATTTT
D gene: -; J gene: TRBJ2-2; clone size: many; V gene: TRBV11-2; CDR3 protein: CASSLSGWAGELFF; CDR3 DNA: TGTGCCAGCAGCTTATCGGGGTGGGCCGGGGAGCTGTTTTTT